This T cell receptor beta chain appears in the sequencing data of a study of glioma-infiltrating T cells after dendritic cell vaccination. Findings and caveats of the study: Few patients contributed both blood and tumor specimens.

Regarding this clone: Antigen: not known.

Time point: after dendritic cell vaccination, including at tumor progression/relapse. V shed 0 bases and J shed 2 bases, with 8 bases lying between them. The V gene's germline CDR1 is SGHRS and CDR2 YFSETQ. The CDR3 length is 15 residues. The primer mix had 60 V beta and 13 J beta primers. Assay used: immunoSEQ multiplex PCR; TCRdb lists only in-frame clones, some missing. The sample records 85,000 to 100,000 clones, more than 80% being singletons. V gene TRBV5-1 combines with J gene TRBJ2-2; D gene ambiguous. The receptor comes from a human donor with glioblastoma. Sample: blood, taken after dendritic cell vaccination. In DNA form, the CDR3 reads TGCGCCAGCAGCTTGGCCGAGGCCAACACCGGGGAGCTGTTTTTT. This encodes CASSLAEANTGELFF.